This T cell receptor (beta chain) originates from a study of shared T cell receptors in the human thymus. Germline V CDR1 and CDR2: MNHEY, SMNVEV (reference sequence). This CDR3 spans 15 amino acids. V lost 5 bases and J lost 3; bases outside the gene matches: 7. TCRdb's table, derived via immunoSEQ multiplex PCR, lists solely in-frame clones and lacks some. The sample holds almost 550,000 clones, 70% to 80% seen once. The same sample was also used in a study of human thymus T cells.

The sample was thymocytes. The chain is built from TRBV27 and TRBJ2-7; 10 nucleotides agree with TRBD2. The TCR comes from a boy younger than two with a congenital heart defect. CDR3: CASSTKREGLYEQYF. The DNA for the CDR3 is TGTGCCAGCAGTACCAAGCGGGAGGGCCTCTACGAGCAGTACTTC.